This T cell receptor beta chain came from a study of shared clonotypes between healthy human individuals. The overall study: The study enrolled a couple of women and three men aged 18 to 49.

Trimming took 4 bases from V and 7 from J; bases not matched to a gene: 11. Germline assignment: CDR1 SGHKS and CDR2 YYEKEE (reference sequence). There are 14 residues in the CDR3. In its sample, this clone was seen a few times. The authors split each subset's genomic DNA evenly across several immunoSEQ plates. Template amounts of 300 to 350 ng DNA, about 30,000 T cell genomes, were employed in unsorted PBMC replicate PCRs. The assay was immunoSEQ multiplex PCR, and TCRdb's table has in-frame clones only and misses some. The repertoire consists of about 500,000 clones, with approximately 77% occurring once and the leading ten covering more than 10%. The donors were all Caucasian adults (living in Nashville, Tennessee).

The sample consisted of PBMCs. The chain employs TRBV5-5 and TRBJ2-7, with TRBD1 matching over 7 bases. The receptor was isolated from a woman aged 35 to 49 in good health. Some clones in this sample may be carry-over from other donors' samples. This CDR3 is CASSRDSTREEQYF. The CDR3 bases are TGTGCCAGCAGCCGGGACAGTACCCGCGAAGAGCAGTACTTC.